The entry below gives a single T cell receptor beta chain sequence along with its context. These data belong to a study of control samples from healthy donors and cancer patients. The CDR3 spans 16 residues. Trimming left V 4 bases short and J 5 bases short, with 17 bases between. The V gene's germline CDR1 is KGHSH and CDR2 LQKENI. Assay used: immunoSEQ multiplex PCR; TCRdb lists only in-frame clones, some missing. Here the sample spans roughly 100,000 clones, roughly 94% being singletons. The chain uses TRBV18 and TRBJ2-2, with TRBD2 as a possible D gene (5 bases). Sequenced sample: blood. The receptor was derived from a woman between 18 and 29 years old in good health. CDR3 residues: CASSQEHKRETGELFF. The DNA for the CDR3 is TGTGCCAGCTCACAGGAACACAAACGGGAAACCGGGGAGCTGTTTTTT. Drawing the rest from reference TRBV18 and TRBJ2-2, the complete variable domain is NAGVMQNPRHLVRRRGQEARLRCSPMKGHSHVYWYRQLPEEGLKFMVYLQKENIIDESGMPKERFSAEFPKEGPSILRIQQVVRGDSAAYFCASSQEHKRETGELFFGEGSRLTVL.